The 31 T cell receptor beta chains given below trace back to one sample, sequenced in a study of molecular identifiers for immune sequencing clone quantification. In TCRdb, the PCR reads were re-called with MiXCR into one record per CDR3 protein. Here the sample spans about 500,000 distinct CDR3 sequences, about 25% being singletons. Sequences were obtained from naive CD8+ T cells from blood, with Jurkat cell RNA spiked in. The subset is: FACS-sorted CD8+CD4-CCR7+CD45RA+ naive T cells. Source of these receptors: a human donor in good health. Some libraries in this study had Jurkat cell RNA spiked in.

Here the CDR3 DNA reads TGTGCCAGCAGTTACTGGGACATGACCTCCTACGAGCAGTACTTC. Translating it yields CASSYWDMTSYEQYF. The gene calls are TRBV6-2 or TRBV6-3 and TRBJ2-7, with TRBD1 as a possible D gene (6 bases). V dropped 1 base and J dropped 0 bases, with 10 bases sitting between them. The CDR3 contains 15 residues. Germline V gene lookup returns CDR1 MNHEY and CDR2 SVGEGT.

The genes are TRBV29-1 and TRBJ2-3; TRBD2 is a possible D gene (6 bases). Germline CDR1 is SQVTM and CDR2 is ANQGSEA. The CDR3 sequence is 12 residues long. Trimming pared 8 bases from V and 4 bases from J, leaving 13 bases between. CDR3 bases: TGCAGCTCCTCGGGAGATGCAGATACGCAGTATTTT. As protein: CSSSGDADTQYF.

V is TRBV6-2 or TRBV6-3 and J is TRBJ1-5; 10 bases are a match to TRBD1. The CDR3 length is 15 residues. Unmatched junction bases numbered 7, after V lost 5 bases and J lost 6 bases. Germline CDR1 and CDR2: MNHEY and SVGEGT. CDR3 in amino acids: CASSAQGTGVQPQHF. Written as DNA, the CDR3 is TGTGCCAGCAGTGCCCAAGGGACAGGGGTTCAGCCCCAGCATTTT.

This chain joins TRBV11-2 and TRBJ2-3; TRBD2 is a possible D gene (6 bases). The CDR3 sequence is 14 residues long. Trimming removed 1 base at V and 6 bases at J, with 11 bases between. Germline loops: CDR1 SGHAT, CDR2 FQNNGV. As DNA, the CDR3 is TGTGCCAGCAGCTTAGCTCCCGGAGGGGATACGCAGTATTTT. It specifies CASSLAPGGDTQYF.

This rearrangement joins TRBV12-3 or TRBV12-4 to TRBJ1-5; no reliable D call. The CDR3 spans 15 residues. Trimming shortened V by 4 bases and J by 1 base, and 11 bases separated the two germline ends. The CDR3 protein is CASSSLARSNQPQHF. Written as DNA, the CDR3 is TGTGCCAGCAGTTCGTTGGCGCGAAGCAATCAGCCCCAGCATTTT.

The J gene is TRBJ2-7, the V gene TRBV10-3; D is tentatively TRBD1 or TRBD2 (5 bases each). The V end was cut by 0 bases, the J end by 2 bases, with 17 bases between. Germline CDR1 and CDR2: ENHRY and SYGVKD. The CDR3 has 17 residues. The CDR3 DNA sequence: TGTGCCATCAGTGAGTCTGACGGGGCCGCGGCGACCTACGAGCAGTACTTC. Translating it yields CAISESDGAAATYEQYF.

This clonotype was observed a handful of times. The rearrangement uses TRBV25-1 and TRBJ2-7; D not resolved. Trimming removed 3 bases from V and 0 bases from J, with 6 bases in between. CDR1 and CDR2 from the germline V gene are MGHDK and SYGVNS. The CDR3 covers 13 residues. CDR3 coding DNA: TGTGCCAGCAGTGACCCCTACTCCTACGAGCAGTACTTC. Encoded protein: CASSDPYSYEQYF.

The J gene is TRBJ2-3, the V gene TRBV5-6, with TRBD1 as a possible D gene (5 bases). The CDR3 spans 17 residues. V lost 3 bases, J lost 2 bases, and 19 bases lay in between. CDR1 is SGHDT, CDR2 YYEEEE, per germline. CDR3 sequence (DNA): TGTGCCAGCAGCTGGCGATGGGAAGGGGAACACACAGATACGCAGTATTTT. It translates to CASSWRWEGEHTDTQYF.

With respect to this clonotype: With a much larger clone just one base away, this may be a read error. The chain combines TRBV6-2 or TRBV6-3 with TRBJ2-7; TRBD1 matches at 8 bases. Germline CDR1 reads MNHEY; CDR2 reads SVGEGT. With 9 bases clipped from V and 3 bases from J, the junction kept 4 bases outside the gene matches. The CDR3 consists of 12 residues. CDR3 nucleotide sequence: TGTGCCAGGAGTGACAGGGGCTACGAGCAGTACTTC. This codes for CARSDRGYEQYF.

In its sample, this clonotype was seen a few times. The chain recombines TRBV4-3 with TRBJ2-3; D possibly corresponds to TRBD2 (6 bases). The CDR3 is 16 amino acids. CDR1 and CDR2 from the germline V gene are LGHNA and YSLEER. V was cut by 0 bases and J by 0 bases, with 10 bases left in between. The CDR3 nucleotides are TGCGCCAGCAGCCAAGATTGGGCGGGGAGCACAGATACGCAGTATTTT. Amino acid sequence: CASSQDWAGSTDTQYF.

In its sample, this clonotype was seen a few times. The chain employs TRBV6-1 and TRBJ1-4; D gene ambiguous. The CDR3 runs to 14 residues. Germline V lookup: CDR1 MNHNS, CDR2 SASEGT. With 7 bases removed from V and 4 bases from J, the gap between germline ends came to 13 bases. The CDR3 protein is CASMRVGSNEKLFF. CDR3 DNA sequence: TGTGCCAGCATGAGGGTGGGGAGTAATGAAAAACTGTTTTTT.

This sequence joins TRBV20-1 and TRBJ2-5, with D unclear. This CDR3 spans 14 amino acids. Germline V lookup: CDR1 DFQATT, CDR2 SNEGSKA (reference sequence). V lost 0 bases and J lost 2, with 10 bases in between. In DNA, the CDR3 is TGCAGTGCTAGAGATCGGCGGATACAAGAGACCCAGTACTTC. It is translated as CSARDRRIQETQYF.

On this clonotype: One junction end disagrees with the germline gene, perhaps due to a read error. V usage is TRBV12-3 or TRBV12-4 and J usage is TRBJ2-1; 10 nucleotides line up with TRBD2. This CDR3 is 16 amino acids long. CDR3 sequence: CASSPAGGATYNEPFF. CDR3 sequence (DNA): TGTGCCAGCAGTCCAGCGGGAGGGGCAACCTACAATGAGCCGTTCTTC.

This clonotype was observed many times. V and J are TRBV28 and TRBJ2-1; D uncertain. The CDR3 contains 10 residues. Germline lookup yields CDR1 MDHEN and CDR2 SYDVKM. The V gene lost 8 bases and the J gene lost 11 bases, with 10 bases spanning the gap. CDR3 DNA: TGTGCCAGCGGTGCGAGGAAGCAGTTCTTC. As protein: CASGARKQFF.

With respect to this clonotype: An end of the junction differs from the germline gene, which may be a read error. V and J are TRBV7-2 and TRBJ2-3; no definite D call. CDR1 is SGHTA, CDR2 FQGNSA, per germline. This CDR3 spans 16 amino acids. The CDR3 is CARSPMKGIGTDTQYF. Here the CDR3 DNA reads TGTGCCCGCAGCCCCATGAAGGGTATCGGAACCGATACGCAGTATTTT.

This clonotype was picked up a small number of times. V is TRBV9 and J is TRBJ1-5; D unclear. This CDR3 comprises 14 residues. The V gene lost 0 bases and the J gene lost 3 bases, with 7 bases spanning the gap. The V gene's germline CDR1 is SGDLS and CDR2 YYNGEE. The CDR3 nucleotides are TGTGCCAGCAGCGTAGACGACTACAATCAGCCCCAGCATTTT. Translating gives CASSVDDYNQPQHF.

Comment on this clonotype: Being one base from a much bigger clone, this may be a read error. Since the CDR3 does not end with the conserved phenylalanine or tryptophan, this likely comes from a read error. The V gene is TRBV7-9, the J gene TRBJ2-3; D is unclear. The CDR3 extends over 11 amino acids. The V end lost 6 bases, the J end lost 2 bases, and 3 bases lay between the germline ends. Germline V lookup: CDR1 SEHNR, CDR2 FQNEAQ (reference sequence). In DNA, the CDR3 is TGTGCCAGCAGGGACACAGATACGCAGTATTCT. It yields the protein CASRDTDTQYS.

The sample holds many counts of this clonotype. The chain combines TRBV7-9 with TRBJ2-6; no reliable D call. The CDR3 totals 16 residues. Per the germline V gene, CDR1 is SEHNR and CDR2 is FQNEAQ (reference sequence). V was cut by 5 bases and J by 4 bases, with 15 bases left in between. The CDR3 region is CASSPPFGSGANVLTF. The CDR3, as DNA: TGTGCCAGCAGCCCACCATTTGGATCCGGGGCCAACGTCCTGACTTTC.

This clonotype was detected many times. The CDR3 region is CASSEEQGTWDQPQHF. In nucleotides, the CDR3 is TGTGCCAGCAGTGAAGAACAGGGAACCTGGGATCAGCCCCAGCATTTT. The gene calls are TRBV6-1 and TRBJ1-5, with a possible D match to TRBD1 (6 bases). This CDR3 has 16 amino acids. Germline V lookup: CDR1 MNHNS, CDR2 SASEGT. V was cut by 1 base and J by 5 bases, with 15 bases left in between.

This clonotype occurred many times. The J gene is TRBJ2-2, the V gene TRBV23-1; no firm D call. TRBV23-1 is flagged as an ORF with uncertain function. Trimming pared 0 bases from V and 5 bases from J, leaving 10 bases between. This CDR3 spans 15 amino acids. The CDR3 is CASSQSFPGTGELFF. For the CDR3, the DNA is TGCGCCAGCAGTCAATCCTTTCCTGGGACCGGGGAGCTGTTTTTT.

The J gene is TRBJ2-7, the V gene TRBV7-9, with D unresolved. Germline values: CDR1 SEHNR, CDR2 FQNEAQ (reference sequence). This CDR3 contains 14 residues. Deletions cut 5 bases from V and 4 bases from J, with 15 bases between. CDR3 sequence (DNA): TGTGCCAGCAGCCCTATCTCGCCCCAGTACGAGCAGTACTTC. Its translation is CASSPISPQYEQYF.

This clonotype was observed a handful of times. The genes are TRBV7-9 and TRBJ2-1, with D possibly TRBD2 on 5 matching bases. This CDR3 is 16 amino acids long. V lost 4 bases, J lost 4 bases, and 17 bases lay in between. The germline gives CDR1 SEHNR, CDR2 FQNEAQ (reference sequence). Here the CDR3 DNA reads TGTGCCAGCAGCTCAGTAGCTAGCAAACCTTACAATGAGCAGTTCTTC. It codes for CASSSVASKPYNEQFF.

This rearrangement joins TRBV30 to TRBJ2-3; D remains ambiguous. Trimming stripped 1 base from V and 5 bases from J, with 4 bases between. Germline V CDR1 and CDR2: GTSNPN, SVGIG (reference sequence). There are 11 residues in the CDR3. CDR3 coding DNA: TGTGCCTGGAGTGAACAAGATACGCAGTATTTT. It is translated as CAWSEQDTQYF.

The rearrangement joins TRBV5-4 to TRBJ1-3; D is undetermined. Germline V gives CDR1 SGHNT, CDR2 YYREEE (reference sequence). The V end was cut by 7 bases, the J end by 0 bases, with 11 bases between. The CDR3 has 14 amino acids. The CDR3 protein is CASSDPVSGNTIYF. CDR3 DNA sequence: TGTGCCAGCTCCGATCCGGTCTCTGGAAACACCATATATTTT.

About this clonotype: One end of the junction does not line up with germline, which may come from a read error. The CDR3 coding sequence is TGTGCCCGCAGTTTCGGACCGGTCTATGGCTACACCTTC. It codes for CARSFGPVYGYTF. The V call is TRBV6-2 or TRBV6-3, the J call TRBJ1-2; the D is unclear. The CDR3 runs to 13 residues. CDR1 and CDR2 from the germline V gene are MNHEY and SVGEGT.

Note on this clonotype: A much larger clone lies a single base off, so this may be a read error. This likely comes from a read error, as the CDR3 has no conserved phenylalanine or tryptophan at its end. This sequence joins TRBV5-1 and TRBJ2-7; a possible D gene is TRBD1 (6 bases). This CDR3 is built from 13 residues. V shed 0 bases and J shed 3 bases, with 7 bases lying between them. CDR1 is SGHRS, CDR2 YFSETQ, per germline. For the CDR3, the DNA is TGCGCCAGCAGCTTGGACAGGGACTACGAGCAGTACCTC. Amino acid sequence: CASSLDRDYEQYL.

V and J are TRBV15 and TRBJ1-2; the D gene is possibly TRBD1 (5 bases). CDR1 and CDR2 from the germline V gene are LNHNV and YYDKDF (reference sequence). The V and J ends lost 3 bases and 4 bases respectively, with 15 bases between them. This CDR3 has 15 amino acids. CDR3 sequence: CATSRMMSGGYGYTF. The CDR3, as DNA: TGTGCCACCAGCAGGATGATGTCCGGGGGCTATGGCTACACCTTC.

In regard to this clonotype: A much larger clone lies a single base off, so this may be a read error. The V call is TRBV3-1, the J call TRBJ2-7; possibly TRBD2 for D (6 bases). CDR3 length: 15 residues. The V end lost 2 bases, the J end lost 5 bases, and 16 bases lay between the germline ends. The germline V gene encodes CDR1 LGHDT and CDR2 YNNKEL (reference sequence). The CDR3, as DNA: TGTGCCAGCAGCCAACCTAGCGAGAGGCCCCACGAGCAGTACTTC. Its translation: CASSQPSERPHEQYF.

This clonotype has ten or more counts. The J gene is TRBJ1-5, the V gene TRBV20-1, with 7 bases matching TRBD1. The CDR3 has 15 residues. The germline V gene has CDR1 DFQATT and CDR2 SNEGSKA (reference sequence). J was trimmed by 8 bases and V by 3 bases; bases with no gene match: 13. In DNA form, the CDR3 reads TGCAGTGCTAGCCTAGGGACAGACCTAGGGGAGCCCCAGCATTTT. It codes for CSASLGTDLGEPQHF.

The chain has TRBV20-1 and TRBJ2-4; maybe TRBD2 (6 bases). Germline loops: CDR1 DFQATT, CDR2 SNEGSKA (reference sequence). Trimming left V 4 bases short and J 3 bases short, with 16 bases between. The CDR3 totals 15 residues. CDR3 sequence: CSAKDLGGGKNIQYF. In DNA, the CDR3 is TGCAGTGCTAAGGATCTGGGGGGAGGCAAAAACATTCAGTACTTC.

A word on this clonotype: This may be a read error, as it is one base from a much larger clone. The V call is TRBV28, the J call TRBJ2-3; D gene unclear. The CDR3 runs 15 residues. CDR1 and CDR2 (germline): MDHEN, SYDVKM. CDR3 sequence reads: CASGHRLFGTDTQCF. CDR3 nucleotides: TGTGCCAGCGGCCACAGATTGTTCGGCACAGATACGCAGTGTTTT.